The entry below describes one T cell receptor (beta chain). TCRdb used MiXCR to reprocess the 5' RACE reads, holding one entry per CDR3 protein. The sample lists approximately 58,000 distinct CDR3 sequences, roughly 15% occurring once. This specimen comes from a study of T cells of healthy individuals. V was trimmed by 7 bases and J by 4 bases, leaving 11 bases between them. The germline gives CDR1 LNHDA, CDR2 SQIVND (reference sequence). The CDR3 length is 13 residues. The J gene is TRBJ1-3, the V gene TRBV19; D not certain. The TCR originated in a human donor in good health. CDR3 sequence (DNA): TGTGCCAGTAAGCCCCGACCAGGAAACACCATATATTTT. It codes for CASKPRPGNTIYF.